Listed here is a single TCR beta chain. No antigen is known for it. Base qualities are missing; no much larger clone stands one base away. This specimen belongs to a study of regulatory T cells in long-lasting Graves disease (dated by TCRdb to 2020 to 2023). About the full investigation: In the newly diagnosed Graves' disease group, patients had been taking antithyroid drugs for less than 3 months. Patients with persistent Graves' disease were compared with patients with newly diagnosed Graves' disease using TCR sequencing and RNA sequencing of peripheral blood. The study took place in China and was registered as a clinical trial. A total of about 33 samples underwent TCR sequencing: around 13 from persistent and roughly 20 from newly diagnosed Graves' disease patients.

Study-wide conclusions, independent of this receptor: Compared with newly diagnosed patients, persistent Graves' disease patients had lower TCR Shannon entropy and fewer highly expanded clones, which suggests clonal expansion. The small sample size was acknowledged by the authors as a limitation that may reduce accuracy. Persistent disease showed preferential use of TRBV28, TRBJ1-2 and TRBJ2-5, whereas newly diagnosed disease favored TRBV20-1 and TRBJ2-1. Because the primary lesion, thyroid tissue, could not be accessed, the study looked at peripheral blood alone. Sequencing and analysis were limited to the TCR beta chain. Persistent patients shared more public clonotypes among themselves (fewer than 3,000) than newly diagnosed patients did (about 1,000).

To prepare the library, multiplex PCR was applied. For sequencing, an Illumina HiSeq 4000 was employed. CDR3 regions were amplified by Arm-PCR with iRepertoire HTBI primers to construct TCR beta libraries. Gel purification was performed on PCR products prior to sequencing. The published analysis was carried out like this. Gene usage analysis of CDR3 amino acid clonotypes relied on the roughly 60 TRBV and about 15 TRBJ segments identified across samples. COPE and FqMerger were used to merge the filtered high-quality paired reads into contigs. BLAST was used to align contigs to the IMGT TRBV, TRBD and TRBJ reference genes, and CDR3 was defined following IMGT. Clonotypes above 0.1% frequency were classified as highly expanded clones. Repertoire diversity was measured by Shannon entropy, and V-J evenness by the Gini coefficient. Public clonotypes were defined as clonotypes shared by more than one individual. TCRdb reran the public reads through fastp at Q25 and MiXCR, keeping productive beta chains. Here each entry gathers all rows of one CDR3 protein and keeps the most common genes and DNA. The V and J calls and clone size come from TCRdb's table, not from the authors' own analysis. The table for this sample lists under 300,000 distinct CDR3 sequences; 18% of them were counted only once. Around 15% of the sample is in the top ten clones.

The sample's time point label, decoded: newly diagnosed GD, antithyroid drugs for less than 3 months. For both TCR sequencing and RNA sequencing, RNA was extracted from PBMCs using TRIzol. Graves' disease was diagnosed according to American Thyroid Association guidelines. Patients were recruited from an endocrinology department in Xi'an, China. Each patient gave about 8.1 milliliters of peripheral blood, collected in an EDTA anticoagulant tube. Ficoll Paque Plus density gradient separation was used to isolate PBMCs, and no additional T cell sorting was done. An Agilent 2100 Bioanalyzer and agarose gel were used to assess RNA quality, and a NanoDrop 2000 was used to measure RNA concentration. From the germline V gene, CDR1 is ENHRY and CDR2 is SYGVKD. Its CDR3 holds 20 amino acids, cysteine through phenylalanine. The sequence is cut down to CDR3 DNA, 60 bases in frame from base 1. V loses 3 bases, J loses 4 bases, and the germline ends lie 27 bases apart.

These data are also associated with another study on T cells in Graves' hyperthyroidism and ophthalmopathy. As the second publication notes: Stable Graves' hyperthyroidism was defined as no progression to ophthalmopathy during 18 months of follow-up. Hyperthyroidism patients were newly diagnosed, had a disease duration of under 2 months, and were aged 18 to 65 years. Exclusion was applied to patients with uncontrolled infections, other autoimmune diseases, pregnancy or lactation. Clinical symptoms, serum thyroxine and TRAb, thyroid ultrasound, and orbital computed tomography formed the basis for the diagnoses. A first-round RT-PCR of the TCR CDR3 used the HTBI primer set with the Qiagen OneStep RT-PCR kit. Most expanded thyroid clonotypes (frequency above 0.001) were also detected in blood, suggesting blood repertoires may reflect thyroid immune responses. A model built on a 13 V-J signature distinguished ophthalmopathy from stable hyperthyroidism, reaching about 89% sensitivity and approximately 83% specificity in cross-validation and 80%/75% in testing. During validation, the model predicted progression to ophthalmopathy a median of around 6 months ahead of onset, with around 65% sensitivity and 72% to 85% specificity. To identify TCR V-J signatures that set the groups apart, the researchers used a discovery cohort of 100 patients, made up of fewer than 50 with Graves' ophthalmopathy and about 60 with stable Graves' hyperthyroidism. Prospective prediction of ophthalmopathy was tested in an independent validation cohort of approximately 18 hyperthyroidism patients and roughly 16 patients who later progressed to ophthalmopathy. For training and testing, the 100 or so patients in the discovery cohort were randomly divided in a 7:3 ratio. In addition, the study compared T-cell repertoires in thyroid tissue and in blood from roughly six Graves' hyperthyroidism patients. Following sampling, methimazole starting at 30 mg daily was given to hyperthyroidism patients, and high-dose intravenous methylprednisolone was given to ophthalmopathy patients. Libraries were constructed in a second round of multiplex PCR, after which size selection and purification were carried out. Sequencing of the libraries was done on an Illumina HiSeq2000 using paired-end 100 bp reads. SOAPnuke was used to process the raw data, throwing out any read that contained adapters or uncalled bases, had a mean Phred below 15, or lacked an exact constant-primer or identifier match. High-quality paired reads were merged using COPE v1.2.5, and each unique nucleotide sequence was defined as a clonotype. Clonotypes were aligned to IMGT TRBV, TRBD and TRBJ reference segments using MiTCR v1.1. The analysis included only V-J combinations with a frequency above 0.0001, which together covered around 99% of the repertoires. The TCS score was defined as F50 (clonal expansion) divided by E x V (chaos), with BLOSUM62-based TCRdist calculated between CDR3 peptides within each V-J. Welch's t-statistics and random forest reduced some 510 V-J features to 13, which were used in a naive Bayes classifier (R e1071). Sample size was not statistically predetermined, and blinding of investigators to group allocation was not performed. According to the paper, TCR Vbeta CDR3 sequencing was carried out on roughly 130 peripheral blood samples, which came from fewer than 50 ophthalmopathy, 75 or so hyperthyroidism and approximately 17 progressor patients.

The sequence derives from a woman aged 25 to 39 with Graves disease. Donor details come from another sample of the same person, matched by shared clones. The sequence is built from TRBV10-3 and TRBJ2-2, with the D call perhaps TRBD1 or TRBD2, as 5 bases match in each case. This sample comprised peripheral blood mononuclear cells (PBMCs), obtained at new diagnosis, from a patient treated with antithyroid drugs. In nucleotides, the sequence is TGTGCCATCAGTGATCCCCTCCCAGGGACCGGTTTCGGAAGCACCGGGGAGCTGTTTTTT. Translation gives CAISDPLPGTGFGSTGELFF.